This T cell receptor beta chain appears in the sequencing data of a study of cytomegalovirus exposure and HLA in healthy donors. In the study overall: Of all 380 or so donors who were genotyped, roughly 83% belonged to the Caucasian-associated ancestry cluster.

The study's findings and limits: A likely sequencing artifact accounted for one observed cluster of highly shared sequence variants. Published work reported that the classifier diagnosed cytomegalovirus status with high specificity and sensitivity. In a later analysis, a missense DCLRE1C variant was linked to TCR beta V- and J-gene trimming.

CDR3 length: 15 residues. The trim removed 5 bases at V and 4 bases at J, leaving 8 bases unmatched. CDR1 is MNHEY, CDR2 SMNVEV, per germline (reference sequence). To note about this clone: Its antigen is unidentified.

Both 60 Vbeta primers and 13 Jbeta primers went into the PCR. The repertoire was sequenced with immunoSEQ multiplex PCR; TCRdb's copy has only in-frame clones and lacks some. This sample has 95,000 to 150,000 clones, with less than 80% found just once. The sequenced sample was PBMCs. This receptor was identified in a woman between 45 and 65 years old in good health and CMV-seronegative. This chain connects TRBV27 to TRBJ2-7; 10 bases align to TRBD2. For the CDR3, the DNA is TGTGCCAGCAGTACACCCCAAGCGGGGGGGTACGAGCAGTACTTC. Protein sequence: CASSTPQAGGYEQYF.